The clone carrying this TCR beta chain was counted between two and nine times. As yet, its antigen is unknown. TCRdb independently ran MiXCR on the 5' RACE reads; one entry per CDR3 protein. This sample has 500,000 to 700,000 distinct CDR3 sequences, with about 19% found just once. These data are taken from a study of T cells after yellow fever vaccination. Overall study findings and caveats: Among primary-vaccination clones, most reappeared after the booster, at 96% for CD4 and around 90% for CD8.

This CDR3 contains 10 residues. V was pared by 1 base and J by 13 bases, with 8 bases between. CDR1 and CDR2 (germline): DFQATT, SNEGSKA (reference sequence). The chain recombines TRBV20-1 with TRBJ2-1, with D perhaps TRBD2 (5 bases). The sequenced sample was PBMCs, obtained 15 days after the yellow fever booster vaccination. The TCR sequence derives from a man aged 25-45 years who received the YFV17D yellow fever vaccine. The CDR3 region is CSARGGQQFF. CDR3 bases: TGCAGTGCTAGAGGAGGGCAACAGTTCTTC.